This paragraph reports one TCR beta chain. What it binds is unknown. This sample is part of a study of shared clonotypes between healthy human individuals. Overall study findings and caveats: Among donors, sharing of clonotypes was expected to be affected by sequencing depth.

Sequencing used immunoSEQ multiplex PCR; TCRdb keeps in-frame clones, though not all of them. The sample gives roughly 2 million clones, about 95% of which show up once; 0.1% to 0.15% is in the top ten. The germline V gene has CDR1 SGHNT and CDR2 YYREEE (reference sequence). This CDR3 has 13 residues. The V and J ends lost 3 bases and 0 bases respectively, with 7 bases between them. The source of this sequence is a young man in good health. J is TRBJ2-7 and V is TRBV5-4; perhaps TRBD1 as D (5 bases). Sequencing input: naive CD4+ T cells sorted from blood. The subset was: CD45RA+ positively selected. The CDR3 nucleotides are TGTGCCAGCAGCTGGGGCCTCTCCTACGAGCAGTACTTC. It yields the protein CASSWGLSYEQYF.